This T cell receptor (beta chain) appears in the sequencing data of a study of T cell changes during pregnancy in multiple sclerosis. Per the germline V gene, CDR1 is LGHNA and CDR2 is YNFKEQ. V was clipped by 0 bases and J by 4 bases, with 7 bases between them. This CDR3 region has 13 residues. The method was immunoSEQ multiplex PCR; TCRdb's version includes in-frame clones alone and lacks a portion of them. The table records about 34,000 clones, around nine tenths of them present only once. This TCR came from a female donor with multiple sclerosis, enrolled in a pregnancy study. The chain joins TRBV4-2 to TRBJ2-7; D is possibly TRBD2 (6 bases). This specimen consisted of CD8+ T cells from peripheral blood mononuclear cells, obtained in the first trimester of pregnancy. CDR3 loop: CASSQDGGYEQYF. CDR3 nucleotide sequence: TGTGCCAGCAGCCAAGATGGGGGGTACGAGCAGTACTTC.